This is a list of T cell receptor beta chains from one sample in a study of tumor and adjacent non-tumor tissue in lung cancer. A single record per CDR3 protein comes from TCRdb applying MiXCR to the multiplex PCR reads. The sample contains some 200,000 distinct CDR3 sequences, over 55% of which appear only once. Specimen: lung tumor tissue. The receptors here all came from a man aged 55 to 70 with non-small cell lung cancer. Both conserved end residues are part of each CDR3. A D gene is named only where the DNA matches it firmly. Rows may omit the clone size; those that give it use once, few, many or a size class.

J gene | D gene | V gene | clone size | CDR3 DNA | CDR3 protein
TRBJ1-1 | NA | TRBV6-5 | many | TGTGCCAGCAGTGTCGGGGGGAGTTCTGAAGCTTTCTTT | CASSVGGSSEAFF
TRBJ1-1 | TRBD1 | TRBV24-1 | NA | TGTGCCACCAGTGGCGAGACAGGGGACACTGAAGCTGTCTTT | CATSGETGDTEAVF
TRBJ1-2 | TRBD1 | TRBV10-1 | NA | TGCGCCAGCAGTGACGGACAGGGCTGTGGCTACACCTTC | CASSDGQGCGYTF
TRBJ2-5 | NA | TRBV29-1 | NA | TGCGGCGCTGACACAGTGCGTGAGACCCAGTACTTC | CGADTVRETQYF
TRBJ2-2 | NA | TRBV20-1 | NA | TGCAGTGTTAGAGAAGCAGGGAGGCACACCGGGGACCTGTTTTTT | CSVREAGRHTGDLFF
TRBJ2-3 | NA | TRBV4-3 | NA | TGCGCCAGCAGCCCCTCCCGGGGGCCGACAGATACGCGGTATTTT | CASSPSRGPTDTRYF
TRBJ2-7 | TRBD2 | TRBV7-8 | NA | TGTGCCAGCAGCTTAGTCGGGACTAGCGGGTACGAGCAGTACTTC | CASSLVGTSGYEQYF
TRBJ1-1 | NA | TRBV12-3/TRBV12-4 | NA | TGTGCCAGCAGTATGGCCAGGAACACTGAAGCTTTCTTT | CASSMARNTEAFF
TRBJ1-5 | NA | TRBV20-1 | NA | TGCAGTGCTAATATTGGGCAGGGGAGTCGGCCCCAGCATTTT | CSANIGQGSRPQHF
TRBJ2-3 | TRBD1 | TRBV11-3 | NA | TGTGCCAGTAACCCCACAGGGGGATCAGATACGCAGTATTTT | CASNPTGGSDTQYF
TRBJ2-1 | NA | TRBV20-1 | NA | TGCAGTGCTAGCGCACAGGTTAACAATGAGCAGTTCTTC | CSASAQVNNEQFF
TRBJ2-7 | NA | TRBV20-1 | NA | TGCAGTGGTAAAGTACCATACGAGCAGTACTTC | CSGKVPYEQYF
TRBJ2-3 | NA | TRBV7-9 | NA | TGTGCCAGCAGCCCAAGGATAGGGAGAGGCACAGATACACAGTATTTT | CASSPRIGRGTDTQYF
TRBJ1-2 | NA | TRBV28 | NA | TGTGCCATTACTACCGCTAACTATGGCTACACCTTC | CAITTANYGYTF
TRBJ1-3 | NA | TRBV7-8 | NA | TGTGCCAGCAGCTTACGGGGGGGCTCCGGAAACACCATATATTTT | CASSLRGGSGNTIYF
TRBJ2-7 | NA | TRBV4-1 | many | TGCGCCAGCAGCCAAGGAAAAGGCCTTGGACGAGAGTACTTC | CASSQGKGLGREYF
TRBJ2-5 | TRBD2 | TRBV4-2 | NA | TGTACCAGCAGCCTGCTAGCGGCGGGAGGGTCAGAGAGCCAGTACTTC | CTSSLLAAGGSESQYF
TRBJ2-1 | TRBD2 | TRBV6-5 | NA | TGTGCCAGCAGTTACGTGAGTGGGAGGGTCACTGAGCAGTTCTTC | CASSYVSGRVTEQFF
TRBJ1-2 | TRBD1 | TRBV12-5 | few | TGTGCTAGTGGTTCACCGGGACAGCACTATGGCTACACCTTC | CASGSPGQHYGYTF
TRBJ1-5 | TRBD1 | TRBV5-5 | NA | TGTGCCAGCAGCTTGGGGGACAGAAGGGAGCCCCAGCATTTT | CASSLGDRREPQHF
TRBJ2-7 | NA | TRBV6-6 | NA | TGTGGCAGCAATCCACGCCCAGGGAACGAGCAGTACTTC | CGSNPRPGNEQYF
TRBJ1-4 | NA | TRBV30 | NA | TGTGCGCTGGGACTGGCCAATAATGAAGAACTGTTTTTT | CALGLANNEELFF
TRBJ2-3 | NA | TRBV20-1 | many | TGCAGTGCTGAATCAACTAGCACAGATACGCAGTATTTT | CSAESTSTDTQYF
TRBJ1-4 | NA | TRBV20-1 | NA | TGCATTGTCCGAGGCTCAGGGGAAACTAATGAAAAACTGTTTTTT | CIVRGSGETNEKLFF
TRBJ1-5 | NA | TRBV6-1 | NA | TGTGATAGCAGCCCGGACATCCTAAATCAGCCCCAGCATTTT | CDSSPDILNQPQHF
TRBJ1-6 | TRBD1 | TRBV4-2 | NA | TGTGCCAGCGGCCAAGAAGGGACAGGGGGCTCGGGGTCACCCCTCCACTTT | CASGQEGTGGSGSPLHF
TRBJ1-1 | TRBD1 | TRBV20-1 | NA | TGCAGTACTAGAGATAGGATAGGGGGCACAGAGATTTCCTTT | CSTRDRIGGTEISF
TRBJ2-3 | TRBD2 | TRBV4-1 | NA | TGCGCCAGCAGCCTAGCGGGGTGTCCTAAGGATACGCAGTATTTT | CASSLAGCPKDTQYF
TRBJ2-6 | NA | TRBV7-2 | NA | TGTGCCAGCAGCTCTTACAGGTCAGGGGCCAATGTCCTGACTTTC | CASSSYRSGANVLTF
TRBJ2-7 | NA | TRBV4-1 | NA | TGCGCCAGCAGCCAAGGATCGCAGTACAAGCAGTACTTC | CASSQGSQYKQYF
TRBJ2-1 | NA | TRBV10-2 | NA | TGCGCCAGCAGTGTCCTAACGGGTCTCTCCTACAATGAGCAGTTATTC | CASSVLTGLSYNEQLF
TRBJ1-6 | NA | TRBV6-2/TRBV6-3 | NA | TGTACCAGCATATTTGACACCACCCTCCACTTT | CTSIFDTTLHF
TRBJ1-5 | NA | TRBV6-2/TRBV6-3 | NA | TGTGCCAGCAGTTACGGGGGGGGCCTACCCCAGCATTTT | CASSYGGGLPQHF
TRBJ2-5 | NA | TRBV11-3 | NA | TGTGCTAGCAGCCCCGCGACGGTCCAAGAGACTCAGTACTTC | CASSPATVQETQYF
TRBJ2-1 | NA | TRBV20-1 | once | TGCAGTGCGCGAGGGCGTAGCTCCTACAATGAGCAGTTCTTC | CSARGRSSYNEQFF
TRBJ2-5 | NA | TRBV11-2 | NA | TGTACCAGCAGCTTAGCCTCCCAAGAGACCCAGTACTTC | CTSSLASQETQYF
TRBJ2-3 | TRBD2 | TRBV24-1 | NA | TGTGCCACGGGTCGTCAGGTTAGCGGGACAAGCACAGATACGCAGTATTTT | CATGRQVSGTSTDTQYF
TRBJ2-3 | TRBD2 | TRBV20-1 | NA | TGCAGTGCTAGAGACTTTTCGACTAGCGGGGTTAGCACAGATACGCAGTATTTT | CSARDFSTSGVSTDTQYF
TRBJ2-3 | TRBD2 | TRBV20-1 | NA | TGCAGTGCTAGAGATCTCGGGACTAGCGGGGGGCCCCGCACAGATACGCAGTATTTT | CSARDLGTSGGPRTDTQYF
TRBJ2-4 | TRBD2 | TRBV4-2 | once | TGTGGCAGCAGTACTAGCGGGAGGGAAAACATTCAGTACTTC | CGSSTSGRENIQYF
TRBJ2-1 | TRBD2 | TRBV20-1 | NA | TGCGGTGCTAGGCTGAAGCGGGGGTGGGTTGAGCAGTTGTTC | CGARLKRGWVEQLF
TRBJ2-7 | NA | TRBV20-1 | NA | TGCAGTACTAGGGCGGATCGGTGGTTGGTCTATGAGCAGTACTTC | CSTRADRWLVYEQYF
TRBJ1-1 | TRBD1 | TRBV4-1 | NA | TGCGCCAGCAGCCAAGACCCTCACCAGGGGGGTGGCACTGAAGCTTTCTTT | CASSQDPHQGGGTEAFF
TRBJ2-1 | NA | TRBV20-1 | NA | TGCAGGCACAACGGGGTCCTGAACTATAATGAGCAGTTCTTC | CRHNGVLNYNEQFF
TRBJ1-6 | NA | TRBV10-2 | once | TGCGCCAGCTGTGAGGGTTCACCCCTCCACTTT | CASCEGSPLHF
TRBJ1-2 | NA | TRBV6-1 | once | TGTGCCAGCAGTGAAGTCCTCATGGTCGATGGCTACACCTTC | CASSEVLMVDGYTF
TRBJ2-1 | TRBD2 | TRBV20-1 | NA | TGCAGTGCGCCCCCCGGGACTAGCGGGGGGGACGGGCAGTTCTTC | CSAPPGTSGGDGQFF
TRBJ1-2 | NA | TRBV6-2/TRBV6-3 | NA | TGTGTCAGCAGATTGGACAGATTAAACGGCTACACCTTC | CVSRLDRLNGYTF
TRBJ2-7 | NA | TRBV12-3/TRBV12-4 | NA | TGTGCCAGCAGTTTGGGGGGATACGAGCACTACTTC | CASSLGGYEHYF
TRBJ2-5 | NA | TRBV28 | NA | TGTGCCAGCAGTTTTTGGGCTTCGGGGGAGACCAAGTACTTC | CASSFWASGETKYF
TRBJ2-7 | NA | TRBV20-1 | NA | TGCAGTGCTAGCGGGGCAGGGGGGCGTAAGTACGAGCAGTACTTC | CSASGAGGRKYEQYF
TRBJ2-5 | NA | TRBV24-1 | few | TGTGCCACCAGTGATTTTGGAGAAGAGACCCAGTACTTC | CATSDFGEETQYF
TRBJ1-2 | TRBD1 | TRBV29-1 | many | TGCAGCGTTGGACAGGGGTCCTACTACGGCTACACCTTC | CSVGQGSYYGYTF
TRBJ1-1 | NA | TRBV11-3 | NA | TGTGCCAGCAACCCAATCCCGTCCACTGAAGCTTTCTTT | CASNPIPSTEAFF
TRBJ2-1 | NA | TRBV11-3 | many | TGTGCCAGCGGCCCCGGGGTCCGACGGGGAAATGAGCAGTTCTTC | CASGPGVRRGNEQFF
TRBJ2-6 | TRBD2 | TRBV11-2 | NA | TGTGCCAGCTGTCCAACTAGCGCGGGAGTCACTGGGGCCAACGTCCTGACTTTC | CASCPTSAGVTGANVLTF
TRBJ2-1 | NA | TRBV6-1 | NA | TGTGCCAGCAGTGAAGCGTCCAGCCCTGGGAGGAATGAGAAGTTCTTC | CASSEASSPGRNEKFF